This T cell receptor (beta chain) was captured in a study of shared clonotypes between healthy human individuals (dated by TCRdb to the early 2020s). For the wider study: The cohort comprised two women and three men aged 18 to 49 years. To increase sequencing depth and limit assay-specific biases, different laboratories used diverse techniques to prepare libraries and sequence TCR repertoires. The study deeply sequenced blood TCR repertoires of about 5 healthy adults to estimate repertoire size and the extent of clonotype sharing between individuals. Between about 0.8 and 9 billion PBMCs per donor were obtained by leukapheresis. For each donor, three plates each were used for CD4 naive and CD4 memory, two plates were used for CD8 naive, and one plate was used for CD8 memory.

Overall study results and their limits: Naive subsets generally had larger estimated clonotype richness than memory subsets. Incomplete sequencing was indicated by rarefaction of sorted-subset datasets, despite the large sequencing depth. About 5% of naive CD4, around 3.6% of naive CD8, 2.3% of memory CD4, and more than 0.35% of memory CD8 clonotypes were shared across four donors. Pairwise subsampling led to the expectation that sequencing depth would affect the degree of clonotype sharing among donors. Higher generation probabilities were observed for clonotypes shared by all four sorted-subset donors than for non-shared clonotypes. Only blood was sampled, and tissue TCR repertoires likely differ from those in blood. Because the study included a small number of donors, the genetic and exposure-history diversity represented was limited.

TCR CDR3 regions were amplified from genomic DNA by multiplex PCR using the deep immunoSEQ assay. Extracted genomic DNA from each cell subset was distributed evenly across all wells of several immunoSEQ 96-well plates, and each plate was treated as a replicate. For sorted subsets, about 0.2 ug genomic DNA, equal to about 30,000 T cell genomes, was loaded into each replicate PCR. Purified libraries were measured with a Qubit 3.0 fluorometer, size-checked on a Bioanalyzer 2100, and measured again with the KAPA Library Quantification kit. Every immunoSEQ 96-well plate was sequenced on a dedicated single-read 150-cycle Illumina NextSeq 550 flow cell. As for how the authors treated the data: Because the immunoSEQ output included only junctional sequences and no quality scores, the filtering could not be the same as the filtering used for full-length reads. Sequences were annotated with PyIR, a Python wrapper for IgBLAST v1.9, using IMGT germline references to assign V/J genes and CDR3. Reads were filtered out if the reads had weak V/J assignments (E-value above 1e-6), no CDR3, stop codons, out-of-frame junctions, or ambiguous translated residues. V3J clonotypes were defined as sequences sharing the same inferred V gene, J gene, and CDR3 amino acid sequence. The percentage overlap between two repertoires was calculated by dividing the number of shared unique clonotypes by the size of the smaller repertoire. Repertoire richness was assessed with RTK rarefaction, the Chao1 estimator, and Recon v2.1 estimates of unobserved clonotypes. OLGA was used to compute generation probabilities for all TCRbeta clonotypes that the gDNA method yielded from four donors. In TCRdb, the immuneACCESS table is reduced to in-frame sequences with V and J assigned. These tables do not hold every clone; where another copy was compared, an unresolved V gene accounts for under half, and the others remain unexplained. D and trimming come from the DNA, and the V and J calls and clone size come from that table. Within this sample are roughly 2,300,000 clones, with around 93% of them counted one time only. Jointly, the top ten make up about 0.41% of the sample.

In the case of this clone: Its antigen is currently not known. No base quality information exists; no much larger clone differs at one position.

Donors were healthy HIV-negative adults with no recently reported acute infections or vaccinations. All donors were Caucasian adults living in Nashville, Tennessee, USA. CD4+ T cells were enriched by magnetic negative selection; naive cells were then positively selected on CD45RA, and the negative fraction formed the memory subset. After blood collection by leukapheresis, PBMCs were isolated using Ficoll-Histopaque density gradient centrifugation and then cryopreserved in the vapor phase of liquid nitrogen. Analytical flow cytometry was used to check the purity and quantity of every magnetically sorted T cell population. Genomic DNA was isolated from every sorted fraction and measured by UV absorbance on a Nanodrop 2000c. The sequencing sample was made of naive CD4+ T cells from PBMCs. The sample's cell subset or site label is to be understood as: CD45RA+ positively selected. The source of this sequence is a young man in good health. Some clones in this sample may be carry-over from other donors' samples.

The CDR3 loop reads CASSEVWPPDGYGYTF. The nucleotide sequence is given as TGTGCCAGCAGTGAAGTGTGGCCCCCCGACGGCTATGGCTACACCTTC. The chain couples TRBV6-1 to TRBJ1-2, with no confidently assigned D gene. The V and J ends are trimmed by 1 base and 4 bases, leaving 16 bases between them. The germline V gene sets CDR1 to MNHNS and CDR2 to SASEGT. The CDR3 spans 16 residues, from the cysteine through the phenylalanine. Just CDR3 DNA is preserved here, 48 bases in frame from base 1.